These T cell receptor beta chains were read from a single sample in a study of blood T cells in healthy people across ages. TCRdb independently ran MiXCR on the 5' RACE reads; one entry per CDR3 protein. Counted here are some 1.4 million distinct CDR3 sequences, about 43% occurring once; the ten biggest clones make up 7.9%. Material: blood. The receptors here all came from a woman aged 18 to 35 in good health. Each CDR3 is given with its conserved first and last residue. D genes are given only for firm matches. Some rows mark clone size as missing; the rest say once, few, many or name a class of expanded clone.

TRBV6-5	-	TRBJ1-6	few	TGTGCCAGCAGTTACTCGTCGGTTGCAGGTGGTATTCTCCCTAATTCACCCCTCCACTTT	CASSYSSVAGGILPNSPLHF
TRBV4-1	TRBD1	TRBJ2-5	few	TGCGCCAGCAGCCTCCGGACAGGGGAGGGAGAGACCCAGTACTTC	CASSLRTGEGETQYF
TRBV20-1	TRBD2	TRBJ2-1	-	TGCAGTGCTAGAGATCTCGGACTAGCCGACAATGAGCAGTTCTTC	CSARDLGLADNEQFF
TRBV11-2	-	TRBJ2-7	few	TGTGCCAGCAGCTCCACGCGGGACTACGAGCAGTACTTC	CASSSTRDYEQYF
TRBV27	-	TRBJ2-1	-	TGTGCCAGCAGGGCCCTAGGGGTCAATGAGCAGTTCTTC	CASRALGVNEQFF
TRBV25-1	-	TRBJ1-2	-	TGTGCCAGCAGTGAATCCCGAGGGCAGGGAAGGGGCTACACCTTC	CASSESRGQGRGYTF
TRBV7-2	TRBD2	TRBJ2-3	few	TGTGCCAGCAGCGTTGGACTAGCGGGGGGGACACGGAAGGATACGCAGTATTTT	CASSVGLAGGTRKDTQYF
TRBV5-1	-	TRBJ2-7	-	TGCGCCAGCAGTCAGACTGAGGGGAGCTCCTACGAGCAGTACTTC	CASSQTEGSSYEQYF
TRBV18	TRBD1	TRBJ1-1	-	TGTGCCAGCTCACTCGCGACAGGGGGCACTGAAGCTTTCTTT	CASSLATGGTEAFF
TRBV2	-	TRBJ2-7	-	TGTGCCGGCAGTGGGGGGGCGGGACAGTACAATGAGCAGTACTTC	CAGSGGAGQYNEQYF
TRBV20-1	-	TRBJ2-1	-	TGCAGCGCCTTTGCTCTCGGGGGACGGTGGTTCTTC	CSAFALGGRWFF
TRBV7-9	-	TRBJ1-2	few	TGTGCCACGGCCGTGCCCCCCTATGGCTACACCTTC	CATAVPPYGYTF
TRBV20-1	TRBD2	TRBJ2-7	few	TGCAGTGCTAGTAGCCTCGGGGTAACCGGGAGGGACGAGCAGTACTTC	CSASSLGVTGRDEQYF
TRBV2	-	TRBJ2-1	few	TGTGCCAGCAACATAGCGGCCGGAGGAACTGAGCAGTTCTTC	CASNIAAGGTEQFF
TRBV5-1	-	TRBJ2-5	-	TGCGCCAGCAGCCCCGAGGAGGCAGGGCGAGAGACCCAGTACTTC	CASSPEEAGRETQYF
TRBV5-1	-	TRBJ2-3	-	TGCGCCAGCAGCTTGAGGCCAGGGGGGACAGATACGCAGTATTTT	CASSLRPGGTDTQYF
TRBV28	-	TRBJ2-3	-	TGTGCCAGCAACCCGGGGGGCCAAGATACGCAGTATTTT	CASNPGGQDTQYF